This record concerns one TCR beta chain sequence. The antigen is not known. Losses at the gene ends were 4 bases for V and 8 bases for J; bases not matched to a gene: 6. The CDR3 is made up of 15 amino acids. Germline CDR1 reads SGHRS; CDR2 reads YFSETQ. Using its own MiXCR run on the 5' RACE reads, TCRdb lists one record per CDR3 protein. The sample yields around 500,000 distinct CDR3 sequences, about 20% seen once. The data belong to a study of T-cell memory formation after mild COVID-19. The overall study: Clustering of TCRs was largely donor specific.

Findings of the study overall: A balance of CD4 and CD8 characterized clones contracting day 15 to 85, whereas later expanders leaned CD4+. Shrinking CD4+ clones resided mostly in CM and EM, and CD8+ ones in EMRA. Prior to infection, memory already included some responding clones, suggesting cross-reactive memory joined.

The sample was PBMCs or a T cell subset sorted from them (not recorded which). The TCR was taken from an adult woman who had mild COVID-19 (a few samples of this study predate the infection). Cell type and time point are not known. The V gene is TRBV5-1, the J gene TRBJ2-1, with 13 bases lining up with TRBD2. Written as DNA, the CDR3 is TGCGCCAGCAGCCAACTAGCGGGGGGGCCCCATGAGCAGTTCTTC. Translating it yields CASSQLAGGPHEQFF. Based on the CDR3 plus reference TRBV5-1 and TRBJ2-1, the full variable domain is KAGVTQTPRYLIKTRGQQVTLSCSPISGHRSVSWYQQTPGQGLQFLFEYFSETQRNKGNFPGRFSGRQFSNSRSEMNVSTLELGDSALYLCASSQLAGGPHEQFFGPGTRLTVL.